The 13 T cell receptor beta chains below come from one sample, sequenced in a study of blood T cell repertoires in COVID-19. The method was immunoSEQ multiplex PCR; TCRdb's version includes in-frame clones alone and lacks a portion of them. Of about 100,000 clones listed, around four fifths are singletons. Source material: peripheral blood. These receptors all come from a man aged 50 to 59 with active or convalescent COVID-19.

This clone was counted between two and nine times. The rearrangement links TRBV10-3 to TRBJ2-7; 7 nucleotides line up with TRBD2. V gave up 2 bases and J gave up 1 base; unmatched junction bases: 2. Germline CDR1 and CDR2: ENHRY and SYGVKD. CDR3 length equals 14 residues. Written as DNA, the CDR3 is TGTGCCATCAGTGAGGGCGGGAGATCCTACGAGCAGTACTTC. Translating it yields CAISEGGRSYEQYF.

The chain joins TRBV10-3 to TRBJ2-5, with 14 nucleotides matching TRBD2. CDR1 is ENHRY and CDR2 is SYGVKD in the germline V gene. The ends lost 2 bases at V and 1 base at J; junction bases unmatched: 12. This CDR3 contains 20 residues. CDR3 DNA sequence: TGTGCCATCAGTGAGCCCGGGACTAGCGGGAGAGGTGGGGGCCAAGAGACCCAGTACTTC. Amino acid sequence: CAISEPGTSGRGGGQETQYF.

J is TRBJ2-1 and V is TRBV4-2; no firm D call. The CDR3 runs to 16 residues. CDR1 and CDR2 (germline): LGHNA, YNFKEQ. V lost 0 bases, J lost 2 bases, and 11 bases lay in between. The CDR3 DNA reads TGTGCCAGCAGCCAAGAAGCGTCAAAACCCTACAATGAGCAGTTCTTC. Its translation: CASSQEASKPYNEQFF.

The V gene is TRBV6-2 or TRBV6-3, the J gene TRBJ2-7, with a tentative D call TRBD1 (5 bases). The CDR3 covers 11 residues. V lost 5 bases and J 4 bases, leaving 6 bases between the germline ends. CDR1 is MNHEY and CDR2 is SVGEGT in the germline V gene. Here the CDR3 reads CASSHRYEQYF. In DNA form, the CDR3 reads TGTGCCAGCAGTCACAGGTACGAGCAGTACTTC.

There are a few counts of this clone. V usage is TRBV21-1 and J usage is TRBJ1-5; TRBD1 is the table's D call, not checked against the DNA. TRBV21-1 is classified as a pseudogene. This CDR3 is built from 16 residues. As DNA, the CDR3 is TGTGCCAGCAGCAAAGGAGACAGGGGGCGTTGTCAGCCCCAGCATTTT. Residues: CASSKGDRGRCQPQHF.

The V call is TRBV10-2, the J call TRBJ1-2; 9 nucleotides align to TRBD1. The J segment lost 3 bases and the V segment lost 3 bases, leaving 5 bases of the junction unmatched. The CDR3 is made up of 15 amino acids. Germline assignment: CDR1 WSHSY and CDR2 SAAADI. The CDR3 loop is CASSDPQGADYGYTF. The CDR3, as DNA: TGCGCCAGCAGTGACCCACAGGGGGCTGACTATGGCTACACCTTC.

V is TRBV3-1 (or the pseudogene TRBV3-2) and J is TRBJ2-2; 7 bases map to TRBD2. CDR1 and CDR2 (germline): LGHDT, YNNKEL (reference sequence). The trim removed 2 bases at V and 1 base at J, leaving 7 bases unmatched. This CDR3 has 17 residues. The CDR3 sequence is CASSQSRLARNTGELFF. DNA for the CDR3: TGTGCCAGCAGCCAATCTCGACTAGCCCGGAACACCGGGGAGCTGTTTTTT.

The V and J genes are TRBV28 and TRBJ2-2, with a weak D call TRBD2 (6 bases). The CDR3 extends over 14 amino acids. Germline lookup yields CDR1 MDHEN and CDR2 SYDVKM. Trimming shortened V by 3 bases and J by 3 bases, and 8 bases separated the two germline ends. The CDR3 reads CASSFGGDTGELFF. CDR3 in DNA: TGTGCCAGCAGTTTCGGGGGAGACACCGGGGAGCTGTTTTTT.

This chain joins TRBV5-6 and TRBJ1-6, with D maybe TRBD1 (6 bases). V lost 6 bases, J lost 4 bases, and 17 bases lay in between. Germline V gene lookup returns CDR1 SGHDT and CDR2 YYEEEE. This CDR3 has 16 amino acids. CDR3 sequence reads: CASNLLRDTYNSPLHF. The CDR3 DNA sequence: TGTGCCAGCAACTTACTTCGGGACACTTATAATTCACCCCTCCACTTT.

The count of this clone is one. The chain's CDR3 is CASREAMGTDTQYF. The CDR3 region has the DNA TGCGCCAGCAGAGAGGCCATGGGCACAGATACGCAGTATTTT. The rearrangement joins TRBV5-1 to TRBJ2-3, with no clear D. This CDR3 comprises 14 residues. V was pared by 5 bases and J by 1 base, with 11 bases between. Germline assignment: CDR1 SGHRS and CDR2 YFSETQ.

CDR3 in DNA: TGCGCCAGCACGGGAACTAATAACTATGGCTACACCTTC. This codes for CASTGTNNYGYTF. The chain couples TRBV10-2 to TRBJ1-2; D gene uncertain. There are 13 residues in the CDR3. Trimming removed 7 bases from V and 1 base from J, with 10 bases in between. Germline CDR1 WSHSY, CDR2 SAAADI.

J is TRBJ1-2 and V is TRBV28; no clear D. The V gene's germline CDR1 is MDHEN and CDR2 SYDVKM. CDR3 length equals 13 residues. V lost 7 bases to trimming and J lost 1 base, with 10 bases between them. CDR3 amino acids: CASNTAINYGYTF. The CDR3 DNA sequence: TGTGCCAGCAATACAGCAATTAACTATGGCTACACCTTC.

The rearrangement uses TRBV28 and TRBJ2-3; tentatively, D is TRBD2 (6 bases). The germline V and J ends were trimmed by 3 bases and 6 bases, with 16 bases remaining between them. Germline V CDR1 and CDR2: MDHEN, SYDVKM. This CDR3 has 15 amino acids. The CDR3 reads CASSFSGVRGDTQYF. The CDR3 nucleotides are TGTGCCAGCAGTTTCTCGGGAGTCCGGGGGGATACGCAGTATTTT.